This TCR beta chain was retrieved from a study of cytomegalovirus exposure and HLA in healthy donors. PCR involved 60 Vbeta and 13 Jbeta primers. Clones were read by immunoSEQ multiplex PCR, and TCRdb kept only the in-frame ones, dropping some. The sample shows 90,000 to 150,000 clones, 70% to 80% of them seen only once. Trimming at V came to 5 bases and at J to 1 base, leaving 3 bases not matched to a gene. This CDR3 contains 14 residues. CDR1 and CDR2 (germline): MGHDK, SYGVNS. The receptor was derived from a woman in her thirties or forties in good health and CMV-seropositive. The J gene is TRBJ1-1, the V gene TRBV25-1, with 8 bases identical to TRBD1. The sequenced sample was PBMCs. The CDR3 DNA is TGTGCCAGCAGTCCGGGACAGGAGAACACTGAAGCTTTCTTT. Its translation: CASSPGQENTEAFF.